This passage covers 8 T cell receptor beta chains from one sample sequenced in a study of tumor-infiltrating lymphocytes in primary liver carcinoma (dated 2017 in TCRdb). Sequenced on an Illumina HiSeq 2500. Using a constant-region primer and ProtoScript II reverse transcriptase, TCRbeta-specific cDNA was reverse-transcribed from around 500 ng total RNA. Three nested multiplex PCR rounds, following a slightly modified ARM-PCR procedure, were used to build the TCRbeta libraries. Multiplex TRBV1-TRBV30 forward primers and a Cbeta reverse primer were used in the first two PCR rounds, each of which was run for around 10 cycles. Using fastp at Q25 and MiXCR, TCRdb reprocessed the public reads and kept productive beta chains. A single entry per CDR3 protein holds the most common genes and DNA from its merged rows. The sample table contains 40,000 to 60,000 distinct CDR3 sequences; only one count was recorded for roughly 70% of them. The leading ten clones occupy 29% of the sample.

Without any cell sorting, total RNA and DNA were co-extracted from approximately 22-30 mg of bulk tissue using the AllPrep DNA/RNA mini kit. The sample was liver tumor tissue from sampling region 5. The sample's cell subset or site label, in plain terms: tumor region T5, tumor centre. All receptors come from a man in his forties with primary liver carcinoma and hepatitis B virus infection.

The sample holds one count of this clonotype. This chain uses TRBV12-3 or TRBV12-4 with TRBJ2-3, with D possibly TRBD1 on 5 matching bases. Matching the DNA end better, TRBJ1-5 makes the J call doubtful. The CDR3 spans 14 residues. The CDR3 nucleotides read TGTGCCAGCAGTTTAGAGCAGGGCACAGATACGCAGCATTTT. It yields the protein CASSLEQGTDTQHF.

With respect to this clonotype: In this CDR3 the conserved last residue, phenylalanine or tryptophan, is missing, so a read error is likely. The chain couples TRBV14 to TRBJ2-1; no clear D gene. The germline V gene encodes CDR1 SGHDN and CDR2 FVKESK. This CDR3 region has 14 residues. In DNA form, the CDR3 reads TGTGGCAGCAGCCTGTCCCCCCGGTGGAATGAGCAGTTCCTC. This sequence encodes CGSSLSPRWNEQFL.

CDR3 DNA: TGCGCCAGCAGCCTCAGAGAAGGGCGCTATGGCTACACCTTC. Its translation: CASSLREGRYGYTF. The chain combines TRBV4-1 with TRBJ1-2; D is unresolved. Trimming pared 4 bases from V and 4 bases from J, leaving 13 bases between. The CDR3 contains 14 residues. Germline V gene sequence: CDR1 MGHRA, CDR2 YSYEKL.

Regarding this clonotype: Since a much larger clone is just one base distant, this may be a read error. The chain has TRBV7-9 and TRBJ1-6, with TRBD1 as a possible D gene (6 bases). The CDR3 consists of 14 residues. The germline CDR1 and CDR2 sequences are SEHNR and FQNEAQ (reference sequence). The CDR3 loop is CARSLSRGYSPLHF. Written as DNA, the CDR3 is TGTGCCAGAAGCTTAAGCAGGGGATATTCACCCCTCCACTTT.

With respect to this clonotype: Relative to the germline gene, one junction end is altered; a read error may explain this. Here the CDR3 reads CASSLGLVGSTETQYF. CDR3 coding DNA: TGCGCCAGCAGCTTGGGTTTAGTGGGGTCCACAGAAACGCAGTATTTT. J is TRBJ2-3 and V is TRBV5-1; D is unresolved. The germline V gene encodes CDR1 SGHRS and CDR2 YFSETQ. This CDR3 is built from 16 residues.

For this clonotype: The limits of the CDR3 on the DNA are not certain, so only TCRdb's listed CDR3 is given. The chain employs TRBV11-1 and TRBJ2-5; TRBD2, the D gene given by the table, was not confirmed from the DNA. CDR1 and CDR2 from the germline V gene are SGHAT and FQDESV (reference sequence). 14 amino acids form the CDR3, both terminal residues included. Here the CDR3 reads CACSAGGPQGSQYF.

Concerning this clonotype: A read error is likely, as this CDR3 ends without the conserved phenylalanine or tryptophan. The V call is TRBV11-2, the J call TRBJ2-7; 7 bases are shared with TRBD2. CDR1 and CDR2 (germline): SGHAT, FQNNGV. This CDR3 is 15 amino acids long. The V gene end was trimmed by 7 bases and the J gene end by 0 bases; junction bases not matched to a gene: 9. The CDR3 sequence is CASTRRGTFSYEQYY. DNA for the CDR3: TGTGCCAGCACCCGGCGGGGGACGTTCTCCTACGAGCAGTACTAC.

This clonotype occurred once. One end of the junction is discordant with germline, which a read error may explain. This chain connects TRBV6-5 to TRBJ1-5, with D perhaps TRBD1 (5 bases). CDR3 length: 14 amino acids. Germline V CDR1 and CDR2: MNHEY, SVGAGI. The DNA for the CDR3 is TGTGCCAACAGTTACAGGTCTAGCAATCAGCCCCAGCATTTT. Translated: CANSYRSSNQPQHF.